This note documents a single TCR beta chain sequence. The antigen is undetermined. Through a sample-barcoded 5' primer and a J-beta primer mix, a second PCR was run for roughly 6 to 11 cycles. A tag from a template-switch adaptor with 12 random nucleotides marked each cDNA molecule. TCRdb called the 5' RACE reads again in MiXCR, with one record for every CDR3 protein. The data contain hundreds of thousands of distinct CDR3 sequences, approximately 40% of them singletons. Unmatched junction bases numbered 5, after V lost 4 bases and J lost 0 bases. Germline lookup yields CDR1 SGHDN and CDR2 FVKESK. This CDR3 is built from 16 residues. This entry is derived from a study of blood T cells in healthy people across ages. Study-level findings and limits: TCR beta diversity tracked closely with naive T cell percentage. Donor CMV status was unknown, possibly confounding expanded clonotype changes. From one million sequenced T cells, diversity estimates were lower bounds.

The chain joins TRBV14 to TRBJ2-5; 10 positions agree with TRBD1. The specimen sequenced was blood. This clonotype was sampled from an older man in good health. The CDR3 here is CASSPGTGVYQETQYF. In nucleotides, the CDR3 is TGTGCCAGCAGCCCGGGGACAGGGGTGTACCAAGAGACCCAGTACTTC.